Listed here are 30 T cell receptor beta chains from one sample, sequenced in a study of CD8+ T cells in alopecia areata. RNA extraction was followed by reverse transcription into cDNA, which acted as the sequencing template. Clones were read by immunoSEQ multiplex PCR, and TCRdb kept only the in-frame ones, dropping some. Here the sample spans roughly 200,000 clones, around 50% being singletons. The sample consisted of CD8+ T cells sorted from blood. The origin of the receptors is a human donor in good health.

This chain links TRBV9 with TRBJ1-5; D possibly corresponds to TRBD1 (6 bases). Germline CDR1 reads SGDLS; CDR2 reads YYNGEE. Trimming pared 0 bases from V and 4 bases from J, leaving 8 bases between. The CDR3 is 14 amino acids. This chain's CDR3 is CASSVGQENQPQHF. In nucleotides, the CDR3 is TGTGCCAGCAGCGTAGGACAGGAAAATCAGCCCCAGCATTTT.

V and J are TRBV14 and TRBJ2-6, with unresolved D. V gave up 6 bases and J gave up 2 bases, with 8 bases separating them. Germline values: CDR1 SGHDN, CDR2 FVKESK. The CDR3 runs 14 residues. The CDR3: CASSERPGANVLTF. The CDR3 DNA reads TGTGCCAGCAGTGAACGGCCTGGGGCCAACGTCCTGACTTTC. Variable domain in full (rest from reference TRBV14 and TRBJ2-6): EAGVTQFPSHSVIEKGQTVTLRCDPISGHDNLYWYRRVMGKEIKFLLHFVKESKQDESGMPNNRFLAERTGGTYSTLKVQPAELEDSGVYFCASSERPGANVLTFGAGSRLTVL.

The gene calls are TRBV29-1 and TRBJ2-3; TRBD1 aligns across 11 bases. Unmatched junction bases numbered 8, after V lost 7 bases and J lost 5 bases. The CDR3 totals 14 residues. Germline V lookup: CDR1 SQVTM, CDR2 ANQGSEA. The CDR3 spells CSGAGQGAGDTQYF. The CDR3 DNA is TGCAGCGGCGCCGGACAGGGGGCGGGAGATACGCAGTATTTT.

The chain links TRBV5-1 to TRBJ2-3, with no clear D. V lost 3 bases, J lost 2 bases, and 13 bases lay in between. CDR3 length equals 15 residues. Germline CDR1 reads SGHRS; CDR2 reads YFSETQ. The CDR3 loop reads CASSSGDTNTDTQYF. CDR3 coding DNA: TGCGCCAGCAGCTCGGGCGACACCAACACAGATACGCAGTATTTT.

A remark on this clone: The CDR3 does not close with the conserved phenylalanine or tryptophan, likely indicating a read error. It is unclear where the CDR3 begins or ends on the DNA, so no DNA is shown, and the CDR3 is as TCRdb lists it. The rearrangement uses TRBV12-2 and TRBJ2-7; TRBD1, as called in the table, went unchecked against the DNA. TRBV12-2 is a pseudogene segment. The CDR3 adds up to 10 amino acids, both ends counted. CDR3: CASRLATGRA.

This clone was counted between two and nine times. The chain has TRBV27 and TRBJ1-5, with D uncertain. Looked up from germline, CDR1 is MNHEY and CDR2 is SMNVEV (reference sequence). This CDR3 is built from 15 residues. The V end was cut by 3 bases, the J end by 4 bases, with 13 bases between. CDR3 in amino acids: CASSFSGAANQPQHF. In DNA form, the CDR3 reads TGTGCCAGCAGTTTTTCGGGAGCGGCTAATCAGCCCCAGCATTTT.

The chain has TRBV4-1 and TRBJ2-3; TRBD2 agrees at 14 bases. The J segment lost 5 bases and the V segment lost 3 bases, leaving 13 bases of the junction unmatched. Germline V gene sequence: CDR1 MGHRA, CDR2 YSYEKL. This CDR3 region has 19 residues. The CDR3 spells CASSQQRLAGGVREDTQYF. The CDR3 nucleotides read TGCGCCAGCAGCCAGCAGCGACTAGCGGGGGGGGTCAGAGAAGATACGCAGTATTTT.

Only a few counts were recorded for this clone. This chain's CDR3 is CSVPGPQQETQYF. As DNA, the CDR3 is TGCAGCGTTCCGGGTCCGCAACAAGAGACCCAGTACTTC. This chain connects TRBV29-1 to TRBJ2-5; D unclear. Looked up from germline, CDR1 is SQVTM and CDR2 is ANQGSEA. The CDR3 sequence is 13 residues long. V lost 5 bases and J lost 2, with 12 bases in between.

J is TRBJ2-7 and V is TRBV6-1; D perhaps matches TRBD1 (5 bases). Trimming took 3 bases from V and 4 from J, leaving 10 bases between them. The CDR3 runs to 13 residues. From germline, CDR1 is MNHNS and CDR2 SASEGT. The CDR3 region is CASSEGPAYEQYF. CDR3 in DNA: TGTGCCAGCAGTGAGGGGCCAGCTTACGAGCAGTACTTC.

A remark on this clone: An end of the junction does not agree with germline; a read error may underlie this. DNA for the CDR3: TGTGCCAGCAGTTACTCGGACGGATTCCAAGACACCCAGTACTTC. Protein: CASSYSDGFQDTQYF. V usage is TRBV6-5 and J usage is TRBJ2-5; D is unclear. The CDR3 is made up of 15 amino acids. Germline values: CDR1 MNHEY, CDR2 SVGAGI.

The rearrangement links TRBV23-1 to TRBJ1-5, with a tentative D call TRBD1 (5 bases). TRBV23-1 is annotated as an ORF whose role is uncertain. This CDR3 contains 14 residues. Trimming removed 6 bases from V and 6 bases from J, with 15 bases in between. The CDR3: CASSCLGDGQPQHF. The CDR3 nucleotides read TGCGCCAGCAGCTGCCTTGGGGACGGTCAGCCCCAGCATTTT.

V is TRBV2 and J is TRBJ2-1, with D possibly being TRBD2 (6 bases). The CDR3 extends over 14 amino acids. Germline CDR1 is SNHLY and CDR2 is FYNNEI. The V gene lost 7 bases and the J gene lost 3 bases, with 13 bases spanning the gap. CDR3 sequence (DNA): TGTGCCAGCATGGAGGGAAGAGGCTACAATGAGCAGTTCTTC. Its protein is CASMEGRGYNEQFF.

The V gene is TRBV2, the J gene TRBJ2-5; unclear D gene. This CDR3 contains 11 residues. Germline V gene sequence: CDR1 SNHLY, CDR2 FYNNEI. Trimming removed 3 bases at V and 5 bases at J, with 4 bases between. Here the CDR3 DNA reads TGTGCCAGCAGTGATGATGAGACCCAGTACTTC. Translated, it gives CASSDDETQYF.

J is TRBJ1-5 and V is TRBV14, with D unresolved. V lost 0 bases and J 9 bases, leaving 9 bases between the germline ends. This CDR3 comprises 13 residues. The germline V gene has CDR1 SGHDN and CDR2 FVKESK. CDR3 sequence reads: CASSQEAGLPQHF. The CDR3 DNA follows: TGTGCCAGCAGCCAAGAGGCGGGTCTGCCCCAGCATTTT. The full variable domain, with the rest looked up from reference TRBV14 and TRBJ1-5, is EAGVTQFPSHSVIEKGQTVTLRCDPISGHDNLYWYRRVMGKEIKFLLHFVKESKQDESGMPNNRFLAERTGGTYSTLKVQPAELEDSGVYFCASSQEAGLPQHFGDGTRLSIL.

V usage is TRBV6-5 and J usage is TRBJ1-1; no clear D gene. CDR1 is MNHEY and CDR2 is SVGAGI in the germline V gene. V lost 9 bases, J lost 5 bases, and 13 bases lay in between. This CDR3 is 12 amino acids long. The CDR3 loop is CARSFRGTEAFF. The CDR3 DNA sequence: TGTGCCAGAAGCTTTCGCGGGACTGAAGCTTTCTTT.

The V call is TRBV4-1, the J call TRBJ2-7, with 10 positions matching TRBD2. The V and J ends lost 4 bases and 2 bases, in that order; junction bases with no gene match: 8. CDR3 length: 16 amino acids. Germline-derived CDR1 and CDR2 are MGHRA and YSYEKL. DNA for the CDR3: TGCGCCAGCAGCCCTTCTAGCGGGGGCCTTACCTACGAGCAGTACTTC. This translates into CASSPSSGGLTYEQYF.

This clone was counted a few times. V gene TRBV13 combines with J gene TRBJ1-6; 12 bases fit TRBD1. The germline V gene has CDR1 PRHDT and CDR2 FYEKMQ (reference sequence). The CDR3 sequence is 16 residues long. The J segment lost 5 bases and the V segment lost 5 bases, leaving 4 bases of the junction unmatched. This chain's CDR3 is CASSRGTGGHNSPLHF. The CDR3 DNA follows: TGTGCCAGCAGCCGGGGGACAGGGGGCCATAATTCACCCCTCCACTTT.

V is TRBV13 and J is TRBJ1-4; tentatively, D is TRBD1 (6 bases). Trimming shortened V by 4 bases and J by 5 bases, and 11 bases separated the two germline ends. The CDR3 spans 14 residues. CDR1 is PRHDT and CDR2 is FYEKMQ in the germline V gene (reference sequence). This CDR3 reads CASSSAGENEKLFF. Written as DNA, the CDR3 is TGTGCCAGCAGCTCCGCAGGGGAAAATGAAAAACTGTTTTTT.

The chain couples TRBV25-1 to TRBJ1-1; D gene ambiguous. V was clipped by 8 bases and J by 2 bases, with 12 bases between them. Per the germline V gene, CDR1 is MGHDK and CDR2 is SYGVNS. CDR3 size: 13 residues. Here the CDR3 reads CASRVMENTEAFF. In DNA form, the CDR3 reads TGTGCCAGCCGGGTGATGGAAAACACTGAAGCTTTCTTT.

This clone has at least ten counts. V is TRBV4-1 and J is TRBJ1-1; 10 bases fit TRBD1. This CDR3 spans 20 amino acids. Germline assignment: CDR1 MGHRA and CDR2 YSYEKL. The V and J ends lost 3 bases and 6 bases, in that order; junction bases with no gene match: 22. CDR3 DNA: TGCGCCAGCAGCCACCCAAGACTCCGGGACAGGGGACGATGGCGGGCTGAAGCTTTCTTT. Its translation is CASSHPRLRDRGRWRAEAFF.

The chain joins TRBV5-6 to TRBJ1-5; D gene unclear. The CDR3 is made up of 14 amino acids. Germline assignment: CDR1 SGHDT and CDR2 YYEEEE. Between the trimmed V and J ends, which lost 5 bases and 3 bases, there was a span of 12 bases. In nucleotides, the CDR3 is TGTGCCAGCAGTCCCCCGGGGAACAATCAGCCCCAGCATTTT. As protein: CASSPPGNNQPQHF. Full variable domain (rest looked up from reference TRBV5-6 and TRBJ1-5): DAGVTQSPTHLIKTRGQQVTLRCSPKSGHDTVSWYQQALGQGPQFIFQYYEEEERQRGNFPDRFSGHQFPNYSSELNVNALLLGDSALYLCASSPPGNNQPQHFGDGTRLSIL.

CDR3 residues: CASSPGTSRETQYF. The CDR3 bases are TGTGCCAGCAGCCCCGGGACTAGCCGGGAGACCCAGTACTTC. The chain carries TRBV7-8 and TRBJ2-5, with TRBD2 matching 9 bases. The CDR3 consists of 14 residues. J gave up 5 bases and V 5 bases, and 6 bases lay outside the gene matches. The germline gives CDR1 SGHVS, CDR2 FQNEAQ.

The gene calls are TRBV5-1 and TRBJ2-1, with D tentatively TRBD1 (5 bases). The CDR3 consists of 12 residues. V lost 5 bases and J 6 bases, leaving 9 bases between the germline ends. Germline values: CDR1 SGHRS, CDR2 YFSETQ. For the CDR3, the DNA is TGCGCCAGCAGTAGGACAAGCAATGAGCAGTTCTTC. The encoded protein is CASSRTSNEQFF.

This clone came up once. The rearrangement links TRBV5-1 to TRBJ1-5; D is unresolved. Germline V CDR1 and CDR2: SGHRS, YFSETQ. The CDR3 is 10 amino acids. Trimming removed 2 bases from V and 7 bases from J, with 1 base in between. CDR3 bases: TGCGCCAGCAGCTTACAGCCCCAGCATTTT. It is translated as CASSLQPQHF.

The chain carries TRBV5-6 and TRBJ2-1; the D gene is possibly TRBD2 (5 bases). CDR3 length: 15 amino acids. Germline assignment: CDR1 SGHDT and CDR2 YYEEEE. Trimming shortened V by 4 bases and J by 6 bases, and 17 bases separated the two germline ends. The CDR3 region is CASSPPDSFANEQFF. CDR3 DNA sequence: TGTGCCAGCAGCCCCCCGGACTCATTCGCCAATGAGCAGTTCTTC.

This rearrangement joins TRBV27 to TRBJ1-2; D is ambiguous. This CDR3 has 13 amino acids. Trimming took 0 bases from V and 7 from J, leaving 9 bases between them. Germline values: CDR1 MNHEY, CDR2 SMNVEV (reference sequence). The CDR3 reads CASSLSPNGGYTF. CDR3 coding DNA: TGTGCCAGCAGTTTATCTCCTAATGGTGGCTACACCTTC.

The chain employs TRBV4-1 and TRBJ2-7; 9 nucleotides line up with TRBD2. The CDR3 consists of 16 residues. The V gene end was trimmed by 4 bases and the J gene end by 2 bases; junction bases not matched to a gene: 9. Germline V CDR1 and CDR2: MGHRA, YSYEKL. The DNA of the CDR3 is TGCGCCAGCAGCCCCGAGGCTAGCGGGGTGGCCTACGAGCAGTACTTC. Translation gives CASSPEASGVAYEQYF.

The chain links TRBV11-2 to TRBJ2-5; no clear D. Trimming stripped 5 bases from V and 2 bases from J, with 12 bases between. The germline V gene has CDR1 SGHAT and CDR2 FQNNGV. The CDR3 runs to 14 residues. CDR3 amino acids: CASSPRPIQETQYF. CDR3 bases: TGTGCCAGCAGCCCAAGACCGATTCAAGAGACCCAGTACTTC.

This clone occurred many times. Additional DNA sequences in this sample encode the identical CDR3. The V and J genes are TRBV5-4 and TRBJ1-1; the D is unclear. The V gene lost 4 bases and the J gene lost 0 bases, with 10 bases spanning the gap. The CDR3 spans 14 residues. Per germline, CDR1 SGHNT and CDR2 YYREEE (reference sequence). The CDR3 nucleotides read TGTGCCAGCAGCCCGAGCGCGGTGAACACTGAAGCTTTCTTT. Translating gives CASSPSAVNTEAFF.

The chain is built from TRBV29-1 and TRBJ1-2; D gene unclear. This CDR3 has 11 amino acids. Germline CDR1 SQVTM, CDR2 ANQGSEA. Trimming pared 4 bases from V and 7 bases from J, leaving 10 bases between. CDR3 loop: CSVGGVRGYTF. The CDR3 nucleotides read TGCAGCGTTGGCGGGGTTCGTGGCTACACCTTC.